The text below deals with one TCR beta chain. V lost 0 bases to trimming and J lost 4 bases, with 16 bases between them. The CDR3 has 16 residues. Germline CDR1 MNHEY, CDR2 SVGAGI. From blood CD8+ and CD4+ T cells, the TCR beta chain was sequenced. With random hexamers, reverse transcription was performed on about 0.5 to 1 ug of RNA. Amplification of TCR beta CDR3 across 54 Vbeta and 13 Jbeta was performed with immunoSEQ multiplex PCR. TCRdb reprocessed the immunoSEQ multiplex PCR reads with MiXCR, giving one entry per CDR3 protein. The data contain 180,000 or so distinct CDR3 sequences, about 94% of them singletons. The data originate from a study of CD8 T cells in Susac syndrome.

Sequencing was done on a sample of CD4+ T cells from PBMCs. This receptor was identified in a human donor in good health. V gene TRBV6-5 combines with J gene TRBJ2-7, with unresolved D. The CDR3 DNA sequence: TGTGCCAGCAGTTACTCGAGGTTCCCAGCGAGGTACGAGCAGTACTTC. It codes for CASSYSRFPARYEQYF.